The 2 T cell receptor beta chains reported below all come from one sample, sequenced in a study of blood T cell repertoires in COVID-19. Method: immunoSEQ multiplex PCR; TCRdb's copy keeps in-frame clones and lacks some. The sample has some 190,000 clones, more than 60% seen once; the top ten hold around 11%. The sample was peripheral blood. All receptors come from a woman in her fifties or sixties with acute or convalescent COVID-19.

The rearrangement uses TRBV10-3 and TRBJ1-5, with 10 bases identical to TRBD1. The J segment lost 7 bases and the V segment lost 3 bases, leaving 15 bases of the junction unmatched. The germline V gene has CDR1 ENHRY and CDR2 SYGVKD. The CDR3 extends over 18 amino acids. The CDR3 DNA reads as TGTGCCATCAGTGACCCGGGACAGGGGATAATTGTTGGGCAGCCCCAGCATTTT. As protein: CAISDPGQGIIVGQPQHF.

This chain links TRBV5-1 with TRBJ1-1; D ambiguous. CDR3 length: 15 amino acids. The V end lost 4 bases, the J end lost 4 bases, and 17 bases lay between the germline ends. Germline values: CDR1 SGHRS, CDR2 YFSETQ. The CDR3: CASSPLGIYSTEAFF. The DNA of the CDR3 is TGCGCCAGCAGCCCCTTGGGTATTTACAGCACTGAAGCTTTCTTT. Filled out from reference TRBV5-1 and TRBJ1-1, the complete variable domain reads KAGVTQTPRYLIKTRGQQVTLSCSPISGHRSVSWYQQTPGQGLQFLFEYFSETQRNKGNFPGRFSGRQFSNSRSEMNVSTLELGDSALYLCASSPLGIYSTEAFFGQGTRLTVV.